This passage covers 21 T cell receptor beta chains from one sample sequenced in a study of shared clonotypes between healthy human individuals. This table comes from immunoSEQ multiplex PCR, and its TCRdb copy is limited to in-frame clones, with some not included. The table shows roughly 2.4 million clones, with approximately 95% occurring only once. Sequencing used naive CD4+ T cells sorted from blood. The sample's subset: CD45RA+ positively selected. These receptors were collected from a man aged 18 to 35 in good health.

V and J are TRBV30 and TRBJ1-1; D unresolved. The length of the CDR3 is 13 residues. Trimming took off 2 bases at V and 4 bases at J, with 11 bases between the two ends. Germline loops: CDR1 GTSNPN, CDR2 SVGIG (reference sequence). CDR3 DNA sequence: TGTGCCTGGAGTAAGGAGATCACCACTGAAGCTTTCTTT. It codes for CAWSKEITTEAFF. The full variable domain, with the rest looked up from reference TRBV30 and TRBJ1-1, is SQTIHQWPATLVQPVGSPLSLECTVEGTSNPNLYWYRQAAGRGLQLLFYSVGIGQISSEVPQNLSASRPQDRQFILSSKKLLLSDSGFYLCAWSKEITTEAFFGQGTRLTVV.

The V and J genes are TRBV28 and TRBJ2-5; D is undetermined. Germline V gene data show CDR1 as MDHEN and CDR2 as SYDVKM. V shed 4 bases and J shed 2 bases, with 17 bases lying between them. This CDR3 region has 16 residues. Here the CDR3 DNA reads TGTGCCAGCAGTTCCGGACGGATACCTATTCAAGAGACCCAGTACTTC. It yields the protein CASSSGRIPIQETQYF.

This clone was detected only once. The chain couples TRBV5-1 to TRBJ1-6, with 10 bases matching TRBD1. The junction had 2 bases not matched to a gene; V was cut back by 3 bases and J by 5 bases. In germline, CDR1 is SGHRS, CDR2 YFSETQ. The CDR3 extends over 15 amino acids. CDR3 loop: CASSWGQGNNSPLHF. CDR3 sequence (DNA): TGCGCCAGCAGCTGGGGACAGGGGAATAATTCACCCCTCCACTTT. Full variable domain (outside the CDR3, taken from reference TRBV5-1 and TRBJ1-6): KAGVTQTPRYLIKTRGQQVTLSCSPISGHRSVSWYQQTPGQGLQFLFEYFSETQRNKGNFPGRFSGRQFSNSRSEMNVSTLELGDSALYLCASSWGQGNNSPLHFGNGTRLTVT.

The genes are TRBV4-1 and TRBJ1-6, with D unclear. The CDR3 runs 15 residues. Germline V lookup: CDR1 MGHRA, CDR2 YSYEKL. The ends were cut back, 0 bases at V and 4 bases at J, with 7 bases in the middle. The CDR3 spells CASSQDPFYNSPLHF. In DNA, the CDR3 is TGCGCCAGCAGCCAAGATCCGTTTTATAATTCACCCCTCCACTTT.

CDR3 in DNA: TGTGCCAGCAGCTTTAGCGGAAGGCACACCCAAGAGACCCAGTACTTC. Its translation is CASSFSGRHTQETQYF. This chain joins TRBV7-2 and TRBJ2-5; TRBD2 is a possible D gene (6 bases). Germline-derived CDR1 and CDR2 are SGHTA and FQGNSA. This CDR3 spans 16 amino acids. Trimming took off 3 bases at V and 1 base at J, with 15 bases between the two ends.

The V and J genes are TRBV18 and TRBJ1-2, with 9 nucleotides matching TRBD1. Per germline, CDR1 KGHSH and CDR2 LQKENI. The V gene end was trimmed by 2 bases and the J gene end by 4 bases; junction bases not matched to a gene: 8. The CDR3 loop spans 16 amino acids. The CDR3 bases are TGTGCCAGCTCACCATATCCGGGGACAGGGTCCTATGGCTACACCTTC. Translation: CASSPYPGTGSYGYTF. The full variable domain, with the rest looked up from reference TRBV18 and TRBJ1-2, is NAGVMQNPRHLVRRRGQEARLRCSPMKGHSHVYWYRQLPEEGLKFMVYLQKENIIDESGMPKERFSAEFPKEGPSILRIQQVVRGDSAAYFCASSPYPGTGSYGYTFGSGTRLTVV.

The J gene is TRBJ2-4, the V gene TRBV6-1, with no clear D. Germline assignment: CDR1 MNHNS and CDR2 SASEGT. The CDR3 totals 10 residues. The V and J ends lost 3 bases and 11 bases respectively, with 5 bases between them. DNA for the CDR3: TGTGCCAGCAGTGATTTCCTTCAGTACTTC. Its protein product is CASSDFLQYF.

V is TRBV18 and J is TRBJ2-3; a possible D gene is TRBD1 (5 bases). This CDR3 contains 14 residues. CDR1 is KGHSH, CDR2 LQKENI, per germline. Between the trimmed V and J ends, which lost 5 bases and 4 bases, there was a span of 13 bases. The CDR3 protein is CASSKDKGADTQYF. The CDR3, as DNA: TGTGCCAGCTCAAAAGATAAAGGGGCAGATACGCAGTATTTT.

The chain has TRBV2 and TRBJ1-2; D is ambiguous. Trimming stripped 7 bases from V and 1 base from J, with 10 bases between. CDR1 is SNHLY, CDR2 FYNNEI, per germline. The CDR3 covers 13 residues. In DNA form, the CDR3 reads TGTGCCAGCACCATCAGATATAACTATGGCTACACCTTC. Translating it yields CASTIRYNYGYTF.

CDR3 DNA sequence: TGTGCCAGCAGCGTAGAGGGGGGACCCACAGATACGCAGTATTTT. It specifies CASSVEGGPTDTQYF. This chain connects TRBV9 to TRBJ2-3, with D perhaps being TRBD1 or TRBD2 (6 bases each). CDR1 and CDR2 from the germline V gene are SGDLS and YYNGEE. This CDR3 comprises 15 residues. Trimming took off 0 bases at V and 2 bases at J, with 10 bases between the two ends.

The chain joins TRBV12-5 to TRBJ1-5, with no clear D. Deletions cut 3 bases from V and 6 bases from J, with 12 bases between. The CDR3 covers 14 residues. Germline CDR1 reads LGHNT; CDR2 reads FRNRAP. The CDR3 region has the DNA TGTGCTAGTGGTTTTTTGGGAGTTGGTCAGCCCCAGCATTTT. Translated, it gives CASGFLGVGQPQHF.

Note on this clone: The same CDR3 also results from other DNA sequences found in this sample. The chain is built from TRBV6-1 and TRBJ1-4; D call uncertain. Germline V gene data show CDR1 as MNHNS and CDR2 as SASEGT. The CDR3 contains 15 residues. Trimming pared 2 bases from V and 0 bases from J, leaving 7 bases between. The CDR3 nucleotides are TGTGCCAGCAGTGAACGCAGTGCAACTAATGAAAAACTGTTTTTT. It yields the protein CASSERSATNEKLFF.

The chain uses TRBV23-1 and TRBJ2-5; tentatively, D is TRBD1 (5 bases). TRBV23-1 is flagged as an ORF with uncertain function. V was cut by 3 bases and J by 1 base, with 9 bases left in between. The CDR3 is 14 residues long. CDR3 in amino acids: CASSQPDSQETQYF. As DNA, the CDR3 is TGCGCCAGCAGTCAGCCAGACAGCCAAGAGACCCAGTACTTC.

The chain links TRBV6-6 to TRBJ2-7; D gene unclear. The CDR3 sequence is 16 residues long. Germline V CDR1 and CDR2: MNHNY, SVGAGI (reference sequence). Trimming stripped 0 bases from V and 0 bases from J, with 12 bases between. The CDR3 spells CASSYSNPRSSYEQYF. The CDR3 region has the DNA TGTGCCAGCAGTTACTCGAACCCCAGGTCCTCCTACGAGCAGTACTTC.

The chain recombines TRBV4-1 with TRBJ2-1, with D possibly being TRBD2 (7 bases). The CDR3 has 16 residues. Trimming removed 0 bases from V and 6 bases from J, with 15 bases in between. The germline V gene has CDR1 MGHRA and CDR2 YSYEKL. The CDR3 region is CASSQDEWGGGNEQFF. The DNA of the CDR3 is TGCGCCAGCAGCCAAGATGAATGGGGAGGGGGCAATGAGCAGTTCTTC.

The count of this clone is one. This chain connects TRBV7-2 to TRBJ1-1; D unresolved. With 1 base removed from V and 0 bases from J, the gap between germline ends came to 12 bases. Germline CDR1 is SGHTA and CDR2 is FQGNSA. The CDR3 has 16 residues. The CDR3 sequence: CASSLVLGEVNTEAFF. As DNA, the CDR3 is TGTGCCAGCAGCTTAGTCCTGGGAGAGGTGAACACTGAAGCTTTCTTT.

A remark on this clone: The identical CDR3 is also encoded by other nucleotide sequences in the sample. The V and J genes are TRBV30 and TRBJ1-1; 7 bases are a match to TRBD1. This CDR3 comprises 13 residues. Per the germline V gene, CDR1 is GTSNPN and CDR2 is SVGIG (reference sequence). Unmatched junction bases numbered 2, after V lost 0 bases and J lost 4 bases. The CDR3 region is CAWSVQGSTEAFF. Here the CDR3 DNA reads TGTGCCTGGAGTGTACAGGGGAGCACTGAAGCTTTCTTT.

In this sample, this clone turned up once. V and J are TRBV28 and TRBJ1-5; D gene ambiguous. This CDR3 is built from 15 residues. V lost 0 bases, J lost 2 bases, and 8 bases lay in between. The V gene's germline CDR1 is MDHEN and CDR2 SYDVKM. The CDR3 nucleotides are TGTGCCAGCAGTTTATGGGGTGGGGGCAATCAGCCCCAGCATTTT. It codes for CASSLWGGGNQPQHF.

This chain connects TRBV6-6 to TRBJ2-1, with D maybe TRBD2 (6 bases). Per the germline V gene, CDR1 is MNHNY and CDR2 is SVGAGI (reference sequence). Trimming removed 6 bases from V and 1 base from J, with 13 bases in between. CDR3 length equals 15 residues. CDR3 sequence reads: CASSSIAASYNEQFF. As DNA, the CDR3 is TGTGCCAGCAGCTCCATAGCGGCATCCTACAATGAGCAGTTCTTC.

The chain carries TRBV28 and TRBJ2-3; no clear D. This CDR3 is built from 14 residues. Germline V gives CDR1 MDHEN, CDR2 SYDVKM. The V and J ends lost 5 bases and 9 bases respectively, with 18 bases between them. CDR3 sequence (DNA): TGTGCCAGCAGTCCCCGGGCCTACTCTAGGACGCAGTATTTT. Its protein is CASSPRAYSRTQYF.

The chain recombines TRBV6-5 with TRBJ1-3; D not certain. V was cut by 0 bases and J by 5 bases, with 14 bases left in between. This CDR3 is built from 16 residues. Looked up from germline, CDR1 is MNHEY and CDR2 is SVGAGI. CDR3 residues: CASSYSNRGVRNTIYF. DNA of the CDR3: TGTGCCAGCAGTTACTCGAATCGTGGGGTGAGAAACACCATATATTTT.